A single TCR beta chain is shown here with its context. This sample is drawn from a study of T cell responses to AZD1222 COVID-19 vaccine. The CDR3 totals 15 residues. Germline CDR1 LGHNA, CDR2 YSLEER. V was pared by 1 base and J by 4 bases, with 8 bases between. This table comes from immunoSEQ multiplex PCR, and its TCRdb copy is limited to in-frame clones, with some not included. The sample yields roughly 93,000 clones, 85% to 90% seen once. Source: peripheral blood, taken on day 0 of AZD1222 vaccination. The TCR comes from an adult in good health. V gene TRBV4-3 combines with J gene TRBJ1-6; no clear D gene. CDR3 residues: CASSQGADYNSPLHF. The CDR3 DNA sequence: TGCGCCAGCAGCCAAGGAGCCGATTATAATTCACCCCTCCACTTT.